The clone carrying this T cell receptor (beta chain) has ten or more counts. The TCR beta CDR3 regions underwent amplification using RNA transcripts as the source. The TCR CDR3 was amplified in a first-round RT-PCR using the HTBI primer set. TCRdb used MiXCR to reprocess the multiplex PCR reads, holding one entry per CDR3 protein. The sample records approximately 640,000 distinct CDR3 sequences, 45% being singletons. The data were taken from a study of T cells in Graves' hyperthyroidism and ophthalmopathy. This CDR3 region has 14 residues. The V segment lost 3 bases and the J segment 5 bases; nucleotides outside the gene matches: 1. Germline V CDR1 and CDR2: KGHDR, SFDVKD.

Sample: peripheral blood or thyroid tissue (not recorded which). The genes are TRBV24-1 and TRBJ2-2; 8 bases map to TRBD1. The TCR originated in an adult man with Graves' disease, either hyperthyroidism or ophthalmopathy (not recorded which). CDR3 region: CATSDHRGTGELFF. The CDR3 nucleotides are TGTGCCACCAGTGATCACAGGGGGACCGGGGAGCTGTTTTTT.